Each of the 20 T cell receptor beta chains below was sequenced from the same sample in a study of shared clonotypes between healthy human individuals. TCRdb keeps only in-frame clones here, not all; method: immunoSEQ multiplex PCR. The profile covers about 520,000 clones, with around four fifths appearing a single time and around 12% taken by the ten largest. The specimen was PBMCs. The source of these receptors is a woman aged 40 to 49 in good health. Some clones in this sample may be carry-over from other donors' samples.

This chain uses TRBV19 with TRBJ2-5; no firm D call. The V and J ends lost 3 bases and 3 bases respectively, with 11 bases between them. The CDR3 has 14 residues. Germline-derived CDR1 and CDR2 are LNHDA and SQIVND (reference sequence). CDR3: CASSISGPKETQYF. DNA of the CDR3: TGTGCCAGTAGTATTTCGGGCCCAAAAGAGACCCAGTACTTC.

Notes on this clone: Possible read error: a much larger clone is one base away. The same CDR3 also results from other DNA sequences found in this sample. The rearrangement uses TRBV11-2 and TRBJ1-2; no definite D call. Germline CDR1 is SGHAT and CDR2 is FQNNGV. The CDR3 extends over 15 amino acids. Between the trimmed V and J ends, which lost 4 bases and 8 bases, there was a span of 20 bases. CDR3 nucleotide sequence: TGTGCCAGCAGCTCTGTTTCGGGGAGGAGACCCGGCTACACCTTC. Amino acids: CASSSVSGRRPGYTF.

As regards this clone: It is likely a read error: a sequence one base away is far more abundant. The V call is TRBV28, the J call TRBJ1-5; maybe TRBD1 (5 bases). Germline lookup yields CDR1 MDHEN and CDR2 SYDVKM. CDR3 length: 16 residues. CDR3 amino acids: CANSLISTGSNQPQHF. CDR3 coding DNA: TGTGCCAACAGTTTAATCTCCACAGGTAGCAATCAGCCCCAGCATTTT.

In the case of this clone: A much larger clonotype is one base distant, so this may be a read error. The chain is built from TRBV2 and TRBJ1-5, with a possible D match to TRBD1 (5 bases). The J call is doubtful: the DNA matches TRBJ2-3 better. CDR1 SNHLY and CDR2 FYNNEI come from the germline V gene. The length of the CDR3 is 14 residues. CDR3 DNA: TGTGCCAGCGCCAGGGATGGTGGCAATCAGCCCCAGTATTTT. It yields the protein CASARDGGNQPQYF.

Of note for this clone: The junction departs from the called germline gene at one end, perhaps through a read error. The rearrangement uses TRBV5-1 and TRBJ2-4; the match to TRBD2 covers 12 bases. CDR3 length: 15 residues. The germline CDR1 and CDR2 sequences are SGHRS and YFSETQ. DNA for the CDR3: TGCGCCAGCAGCTTGATGACTAGCGGGAGCGGAATTAGTACCTTC. This gives the protein CASSLMTSGSGISTF.

The rearrangement links TRBV6-1 to TRBJ2-7, with D tentatively TRBD1 (5 bases). The germline V gene encodes CDR1 MNHNS and CDR2 SASEGT. The CDR3 spans 12 residues. V lost 4 bases and J lost 4, with 8 bases in between. Here the CDR3 DNA reads TGTGCCAGCAGTGGACAGACATACGAGCAGTACTTC. This sequence encodes CASSGQTYEQYF.

The rearrangement joins TRBV30 to TRBJ1-2, with D hard to call. The germline gives CDR1 GTSNPN, CDR2 SVGIG (reference sequence). V was clipped by 4 bases and J by 7 bases, with 16 bases between them. The length of the CDR3 is 13 residues. The CDR3 bases are TGTGCCTGGACTCAAGGTCAGCAGTTTGGCTACACCTTC. This translates into CAWTQGQQFGYTF.

V usage is TRBV5-6 and J usage is TRBJ2-3; no clear D. The CDR3 totals 13 residues. Germline lookup yields CDR1 SGHDT and CDR2 YYEEEE. The germline V and J ends were trimmed by 2 bases and 5 bases, with 9 bases remaining between them. The CDR3 DNA reads TGTGCCAGCAGCTTAGGCTTGGGAGATACGCAGTATTTT. It translates to CASSLGLGDTQYF.

V is TRBV11-2 and J is TRBJ1-4; D call uncertain. V was clipped by 1 base and J by 5 bases, with 11 bases between them. CDR1 and CDR2 (germline): SGHAT, FQNNGV. The CDR3 runs to 15 residues. The CDR3 protein is CASSLGGERNEKLFF. CDR3 DNA: TGTGCCAGCAGCTTAGGCGGGGAAAGAAATGAAAAACTGTTTTTT.

The chain uses TRBV25-1 and TRBJ2-7, with a weak D call TRBD1 (6 bases). V lost 7 bases and J 2 bases, leaving 21 bases between the germline ends. The CDR3 loop spans 16 amino acids. Germline CDR1 is MGHDK and CDR2 is SYGVNS. This CDR3 reads CASTGWFQGFAYEQYF. Written as DNA, the CDR3 is TGTGCCAGCACCGGCTGGTTTCAGGGGTTTGCCTACGAGCAGTACTTC.

V and J are TRBV19 and TRBJ1-5; a possible D gene is TRBD1 (5 bases). Germline CDR1 LNHDA, CDR2 SQIVND (reference sequence). CDR3 length equals 14 residues. Trimming removed 2 bases from V and 4 bases from J, with 9 bases in between. The CDR3 sequence: CASSIWGSNQPQHF. For the CDR3, the DNA is TGTGCCAGTAGTATATGGGGGTCGAATCAGCCCCAGCATTTT.

This chain uses TRBV9 with TRBJ2-3, with a weak D call TRBD2 (6 bases). CDR1 and CDR2 (germline): SGDLS, YYNGEE. With 7 bases removed from V and 3 bases from J, the gap between germline ends came to 21 bases. This CDR3 contains 16 residues. CDR3 sequence (DNA): TGTGCCAGCGGGGGGTCGAGGCCGACGTGGACAGATACGCAGTATTTT. Translated: CASGGSRPTWTDTQYF.

The CDR3 loop is CASSALQKNTEAFF. CDR3 DNA: TGTGCCAGCAGCGCGCTACAGAAGAACACTGAAGCTTTCTTT. The J gene is TRBJ1-1, the V gene TRBV7-9; D gene ambiguous. Per the germline V gene, CDR1 is SEHNR and CDR2 is FQNEAQ (reference sequence). V was trimmed by 5 bases and J by 1 base, leaving 11 bases between them. The CDR3 loop spans 14 amino acids.

This chain links TRBV6-1 with TRBJ1-4; tentative D call: TRBD1 (6 bases). Trimming removed 5 bases from V and 7 bases from J, with 14 bases in between. CDR3 length: 14 residues. Germline V gene data show CDR1 as MNHNS and CDR2 as SASEGT. This CDR3 is CASSPQGTGEKLFF. DNA for the CDR3: TGTGCCAGCAGTCCCCAGGGGACGGGTGAAAAACTGTTTTTT.

V usage is TRBV28 and J usage is TRBJ1-5; TRBD1 is a possible D gene (6 bases). Germline lookup yields CDR1 MDHEN and CDR2 SYDVKM. Trimming took 3 bases from V and 5 from J, leaving 17 bases between them. This CDR3 contains 16 residues. The CDR3 DNA reads as TGTGCCAGCAGTTTCGGGCCGGGGGGGCTGGATCAGCCCCAGCATTTT. This encodes CASSFGPGGLDQPQHF.

J is TRBJ1-3 and V is TRBV5-1; D possibly corresponds to TRBD1 (6 bases). Between the trimmed V and J ends, which lost 0 bases and 1 base, there was a span of 8 bases. The CDR3 is 15 amino acids. CDR1 and CDR2 from the germline V gene are SGHRS and YFSETQ. The CDR3 DNA is TGCGCCAGCAGCTTGGGGGGGCTATCTGGAAACACCATATATTTT. It encodes CASSLGGLSGNTIYF.

The V call is TRBV27, the J call TRBJ2-7; 7 bases fit TRBD1. There are 14 residues in the CDR3. CDR1 and CDR2 from the germline V gene are MNHEY and SMNVEV (reference sequence). After removal of 7 bases from V and 6 bases from J, the junction contained 12 bases not matched to a gene. The CDR3 region has the DNA TGTGCCAGCAAAACGAACAGGGGTATCATCGAGCAGTACTTC. It yields the protein CASKTNRGIIEQYF.

J is TRBJ2-5 and V is TRBV11-3, with D perhaps assigned TRBD1 or TRBD2 (5 bases each). V was pared by 2 bases and J by 1 base, with 11 bases between. Germline V gene data show CDR1 as SGHNT and CDR2 as YENEEA. The CDR3 loop spans 15 amino acids. CDR3 amino acids: CASSLRGLAQETQYF. In nucleotides, the CDR3 is TGTGCCAGCAGCTTAAGGGGTCTAGCCCAAGAGACCCAGTACTTC. Based on the CDR3 plus reference TRBV11-3 and TRBJ2-5, the full variable domain is EAGVVQSPRYKIIEKKQPVAFWCNPISGHNTLYWYLQNLGQGPELLIRYENEEAVDDSQLPKDRFSAERLKGVDSTLKIQPAELGDSAVYLCASSLRGLAQETQYFGPGTRLLVL.

This clone was recorded a few times. The chain is built from TRBV7-8 and TRBJ1-4; D gene ambiguous. The germline V gene has CDR1 SGHVS and CDR2 FQNEAQ. V lost 1 base, J lost 5 bases, and 8 bases lay in between. There are 14 residues in the CDR3. CDR3 bases: TGTGCCAGCAGCTTAGACCAGATAAATGAAAAACTGTTTTTT. This encodes CASSLDQINEKLFF.

V usage is TRBV7-9 and J usage is TRBJ2-7; unclear D gene. The CDR3 runs 15 residues. Germline assignment: CDR1 SEHNR and CDR2 FQNEAQ (reference sequence). Trimming stripped 5 bases from V and 1 base from J, with 15 bases between. For the CDR3, the DNA is TGTGCCAGCAGCAACCCGGGCGACGGTTCCTACGAGCAGTACTTC. This gives the protein CASSNPGDGSYEQYF.